This T cell receptor (beta chain) comes out of a study of T cells in Graves' hyperthyroidism and ophthalmopathy. Per the germline V gene, CDR1 is MDHEN and CDR2 is SYDVKM. The CDR3 extends over 15 amino acids. Trimming shortened V by 6 bases and J by 3 bases, and 18 bases separated the two germline ends. Amplification yielded TCR beta CDR3 regions, with RNA transcripts as the source. The HTBI primer set drove a first-round RT-PCR of the TCR CDR3. TCRdb re-called the multiplex PCR reads through MiXCR, storing one row per CDR3 protein. The sample lists hundreds of thousands of distinct CDR3 sequences, approximately 16% seen once, with roughly 18% in the top ten. Many counts were recorded for this clonotype.

The rearrangement joins TRBV28 to TRBJ2-7; D might be TRBD2 (6 bases). The source is a woman aged 18-29 years with Graves' hyperthyroidism. The specimen sequenced was blood. CDR3 sequence: CASRFSPGGDYEQYF. The CDR3 DNA sequence: TGTGCCAGCAGATTTAGTCCAGGAGGGGACTACGAGCAGTACTTC.